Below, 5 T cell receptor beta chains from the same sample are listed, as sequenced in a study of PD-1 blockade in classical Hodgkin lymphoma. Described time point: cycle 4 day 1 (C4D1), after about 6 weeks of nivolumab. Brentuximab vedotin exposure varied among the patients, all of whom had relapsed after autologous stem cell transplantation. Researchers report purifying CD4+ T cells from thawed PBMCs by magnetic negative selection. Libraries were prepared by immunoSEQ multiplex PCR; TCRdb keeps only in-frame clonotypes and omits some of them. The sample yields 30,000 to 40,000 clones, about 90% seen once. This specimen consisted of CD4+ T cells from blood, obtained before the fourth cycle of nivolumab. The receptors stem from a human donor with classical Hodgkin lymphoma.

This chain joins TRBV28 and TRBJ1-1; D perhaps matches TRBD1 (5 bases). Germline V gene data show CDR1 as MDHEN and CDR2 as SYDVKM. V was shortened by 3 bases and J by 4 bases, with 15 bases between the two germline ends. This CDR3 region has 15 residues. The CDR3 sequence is CASSFLGVRVTEAFF. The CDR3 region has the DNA TGTGCCAGCAGTTTTTTAGGGGTGCGCGTCACTGAAGCTTTCTTT.

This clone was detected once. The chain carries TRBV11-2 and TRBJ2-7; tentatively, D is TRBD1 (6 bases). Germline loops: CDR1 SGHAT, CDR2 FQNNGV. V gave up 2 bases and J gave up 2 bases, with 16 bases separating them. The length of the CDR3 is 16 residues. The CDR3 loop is CASSLRDRSLPYEQYF. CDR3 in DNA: TGTGCCAGCAGCTTAAGAGACAGGTCTCTACCCTACGAGCAGTACTTC.

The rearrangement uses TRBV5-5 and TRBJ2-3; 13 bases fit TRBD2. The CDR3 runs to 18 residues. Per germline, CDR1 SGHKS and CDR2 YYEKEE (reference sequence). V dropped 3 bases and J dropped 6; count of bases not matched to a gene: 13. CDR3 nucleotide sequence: TGTGCCAGCAGCTCCCTCCAAGGACTAGCGGGAGTGGTGGATACGCAGTATTTT. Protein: CASSSLQGLAGVVDTQYF.

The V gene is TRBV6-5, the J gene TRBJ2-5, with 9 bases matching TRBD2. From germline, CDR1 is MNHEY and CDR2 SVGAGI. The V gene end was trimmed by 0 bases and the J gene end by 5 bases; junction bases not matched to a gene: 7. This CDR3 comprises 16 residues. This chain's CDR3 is CASSYSTASGIETQYF. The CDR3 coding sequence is TGTGCCAGCAGTTACTCGACCGCTAGCGGGATTGAGACCCAGTACTTC.

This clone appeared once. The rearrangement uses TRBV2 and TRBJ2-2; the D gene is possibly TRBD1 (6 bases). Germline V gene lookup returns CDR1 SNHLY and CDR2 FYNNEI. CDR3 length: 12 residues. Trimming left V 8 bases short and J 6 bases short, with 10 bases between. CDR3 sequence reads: CASGGLAGELFF. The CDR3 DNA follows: TGTGCCAGCGGGGGCCTGGCCGGGGAGCTGTTTTTT.